These 5 T cell receptor beta chains came from one sample sequenced in a study of identical twins. A single record per CDR3 protein comes from TCRdb applying MiXCR to the 5' RACE reads. The sample records nearly 900,000 distinct CDR3 sequences, 12% being singletons. These data also formed part of another study, on yellow fever vaccine responses in identical twins.

The sequenced sample was PBMCs. Receptors originate from a woman between 18 and 29 years old in good health.

This clonotype was counted a few times. The chain couples TRBV20-1 to TRBJ1-4; D unclear. CDR1 and CDR2 (germline): DFQATT, SNEGSKA (reference sequence). V was trimmed by 5 bases and J by 5 bases, leaving 15 bases between them. The CDR3 totals 14 residues. The CDR3 spells CSAPSTRGNEKLFF. The CDR3 DNA reads as TGCAGTGCTCCCTCCACTCGTGGAAATGAAAAACTGTTTTTT.

This clonotype was recorded many times. The chain is built from TRBV5-1 and TRBJ2-2; the D is unclear. The germline V gene has CDR1 SGHRS and CDR2 YFSETQ. Trimming took 2 bases from V and 5 from J, leaving 13 bases between them. This CDR3 is built from 15 residues. The chain's CDR3 is CASSFSTDLTGELFF. CDR3 in DNA: TGCGCCAGCAGCTTTAGTACAGACCTAACCGGGGAGCTGTTTTTT.

The chain has TRBV2 and TRBJ2-1, with 8 positions matching TRBD2. The V gene end was trimmed by 4 bases and the J gene end by 4 bases; junction bases not matched to a gene: 3. The germline gives CDR1 SNHLY, CDR2 FYNNEI. The CDR3 is 14 residues long. CDR3 loop: CASSGSGIYNEQFF. Written as DNA, the CDR3 is TGTGCCAGCAGTGGTAGCGGGATTTACAATGAGCAGTTCTTC.

Only a few counts were recorded for this clonotype. The chain is built from TRBV7-9 and TRBJ2-1, with no clear D. Germline V gene data show CDR1 as SEHNR and CDR2 as FQNEAQ (reference sequence). CDR3 length: 17 residues. V lost 5 bases and J 0 bases, leaving 17 bases between the germline ends. CDR3 residues: CASSLYSHTSSYNEQFF. The CDR3 DNA follows: TGTGCCAGCAGCCTCTACTCGCACACCAGCTCCTACAATGAGCAGTTCTTC.

V is TRBV3-1 and J is TRBJ2-2; 14 nucleotides agree with TRBD2. Germline CDR1 and CDR2: LGHDT and YNNKEL (reference sequence). The junction had 7 bases not matched to a gene; V was cut back by 6 bases and J by 4 bases. The CDR3 contains 17 residues. CDR3 residues: CASRSTSGGAGTGELFF. The CDR3 DNA follows: TGTGCCAGCAGATCGACTAGCGGGGGGGCAGGCACCGGGGAGCTGTTTTTT.